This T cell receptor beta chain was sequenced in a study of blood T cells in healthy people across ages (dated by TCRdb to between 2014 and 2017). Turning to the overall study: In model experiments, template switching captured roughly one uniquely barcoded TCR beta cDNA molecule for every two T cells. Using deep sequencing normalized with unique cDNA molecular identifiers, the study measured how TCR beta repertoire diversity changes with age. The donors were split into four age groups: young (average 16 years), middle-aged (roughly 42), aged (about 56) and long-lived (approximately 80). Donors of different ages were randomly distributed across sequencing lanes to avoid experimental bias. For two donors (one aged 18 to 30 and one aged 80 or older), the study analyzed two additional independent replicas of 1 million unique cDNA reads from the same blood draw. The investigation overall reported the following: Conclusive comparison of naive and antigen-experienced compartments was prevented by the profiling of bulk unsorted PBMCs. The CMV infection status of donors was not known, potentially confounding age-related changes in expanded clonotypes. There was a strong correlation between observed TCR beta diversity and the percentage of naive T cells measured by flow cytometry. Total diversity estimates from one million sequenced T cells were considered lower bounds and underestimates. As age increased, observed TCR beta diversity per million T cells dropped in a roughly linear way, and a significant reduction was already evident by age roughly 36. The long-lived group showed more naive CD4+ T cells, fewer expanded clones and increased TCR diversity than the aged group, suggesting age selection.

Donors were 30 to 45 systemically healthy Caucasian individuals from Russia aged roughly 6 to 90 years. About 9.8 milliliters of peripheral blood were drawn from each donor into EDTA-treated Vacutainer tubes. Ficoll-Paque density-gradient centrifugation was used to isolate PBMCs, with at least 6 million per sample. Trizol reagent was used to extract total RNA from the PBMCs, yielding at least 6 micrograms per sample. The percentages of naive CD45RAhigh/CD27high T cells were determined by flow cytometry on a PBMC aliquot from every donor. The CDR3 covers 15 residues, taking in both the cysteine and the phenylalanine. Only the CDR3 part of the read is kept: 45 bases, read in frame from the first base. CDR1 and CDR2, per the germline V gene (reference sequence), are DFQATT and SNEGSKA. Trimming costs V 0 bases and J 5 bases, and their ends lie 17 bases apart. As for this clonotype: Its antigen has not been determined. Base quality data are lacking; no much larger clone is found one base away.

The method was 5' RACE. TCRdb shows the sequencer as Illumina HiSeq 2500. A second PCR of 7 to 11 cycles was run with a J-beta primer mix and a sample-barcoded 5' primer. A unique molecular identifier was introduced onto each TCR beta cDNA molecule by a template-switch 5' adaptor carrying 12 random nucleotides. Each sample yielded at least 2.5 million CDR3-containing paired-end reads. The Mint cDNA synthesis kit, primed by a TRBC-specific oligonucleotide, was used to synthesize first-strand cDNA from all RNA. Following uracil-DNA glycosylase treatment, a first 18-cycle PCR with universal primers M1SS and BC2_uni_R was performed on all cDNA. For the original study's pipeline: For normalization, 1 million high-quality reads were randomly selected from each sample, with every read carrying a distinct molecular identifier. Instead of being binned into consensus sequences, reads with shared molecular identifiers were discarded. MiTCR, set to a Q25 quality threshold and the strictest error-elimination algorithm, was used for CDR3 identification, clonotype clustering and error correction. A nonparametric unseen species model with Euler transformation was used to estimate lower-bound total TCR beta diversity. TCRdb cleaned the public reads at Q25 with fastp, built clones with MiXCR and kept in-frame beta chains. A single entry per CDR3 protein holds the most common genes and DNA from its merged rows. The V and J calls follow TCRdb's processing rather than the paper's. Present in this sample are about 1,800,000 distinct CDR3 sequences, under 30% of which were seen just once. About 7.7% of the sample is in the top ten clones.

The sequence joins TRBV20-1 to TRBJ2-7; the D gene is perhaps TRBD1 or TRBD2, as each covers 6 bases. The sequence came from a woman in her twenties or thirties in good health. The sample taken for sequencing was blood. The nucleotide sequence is TGCAGTGCTAGAGATGGAGGGGGTCGGCTTGACGAGCAGTACTTC. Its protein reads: CSARDGGGRLDEQYF.